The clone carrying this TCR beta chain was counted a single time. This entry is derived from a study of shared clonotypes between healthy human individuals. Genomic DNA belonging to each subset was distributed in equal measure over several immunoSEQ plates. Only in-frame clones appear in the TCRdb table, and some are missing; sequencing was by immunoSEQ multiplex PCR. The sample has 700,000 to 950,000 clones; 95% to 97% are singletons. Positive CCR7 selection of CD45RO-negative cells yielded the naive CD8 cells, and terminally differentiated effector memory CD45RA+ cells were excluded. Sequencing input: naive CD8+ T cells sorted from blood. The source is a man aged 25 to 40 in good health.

The CDR3 region has the DNA TGCGCCACCCTAAGCGTCCCGGGGGCCAAAAACATTCAGTACTTC. This encodes CATLSVPGAKNIQYF. The gene calls are TRBV4-1 and TRBJ2-4; tentative D call: TRBD2 (5 bases). V was clipped by 10 bases and J by 1 base, with 17 bases between them. The CDR3 runs 15 residues. Per germline, CDR1 MGHRA and CDR2 YSYEKL.